Each of the 21 T cell receptor beta chains below was sequenced from the same sample in a study of blood T cells in healthy people across ages. For the second PCR, which ran for roughly 6 to 12 cycles, a sample-barcoded 5' primer and a J-beta primer mix were used. Via MiXCR, TCRdb re-called the 5' RACE reads, giving one row per CDR3 protein. The repertoire holds around 1,100,000 distinct CDR3 sequences, with 35% to 45% as singletons. Sequenced material: blood. These receptors all come from a man aged 18 to 29 in good health.

The CDR3 DNA reads as TGCGCCAGCAGCTTGTTTCAGGGGGCAAGAACTGAAGCTTTCTTT. Translating it yields CASSLFQGARTEAFF. The chain recombines TRBV5-1 with TRBJ1-1, with 8 bases matching TRBD1. V lost 1 base and J lost 5; bases outside the gene matches: 7. There are 15 residues in the CDR3. CDR1 SGHRS and CDR2 YFSETQ come from the germline V gene.

The chain employs TRBV2 and TRBJ2-3; D ambiguous. The CDR3 consists of 13 residues. Germline lookup yields CDR1 SNHLY and CDR2 FYNNEI. The germline V and J ends were trimmed by 8 bases and 2 bases, with 11 bases remaining between them. The DNA for the CDR3 is TGTGCCAGCGTCGTAGGTACCACAGATACGCAGTATTTT. This translates into CASVVGTTDTQYF. Supplemented by reference TRBV2 and TRBJ2-3, the full variable domain reads EPEVTQTPSHQVTQMGQEVILRCVPISNHLYFYWYRQILGQKVEFLVSFYNNEISEKSEIFDDQFSVERPDGSNFTLKIRSTKLEDSAMYFCASVVGTTDTQYFGPGTRLTVL.

J is TRBJ2-1 and V is TRBV9; TRBD2 matches at 12 bases. The germline CDR1 and CDR2 sequences are SGDLS and YYNGEE. J lost 7 bases, V lost 0 bases, and 8 bases had no gene match. This CDR3 is 17 amino acids long. CDR3 sequence: CASSVAASGGADNEQFF. CDR3 bases: TGTGCCAGCAGCGTAGCCGCTAGCGGGGGGGCCGATAATGAGCAGTTCTTC.

There are a few counts of this clonotype. The rearrangement joins TRBV12-3 or TRBV12-4 to TRBJ1-5, with D maybe TRBD1 (5 bases). The CDR3 loop spans 16 amino acids. V shed 6 bases and J shed 0 bases, with 15 bases lying between them. CDR3 loop: CASSSGRIDSNQPQHF. CDR3 nucleotides: TGTGCCAGCAGCTCGGGACGGATCGATAGCAATCAGCCCCAGCATTTT.

The CDR3 DNA sequence: TGTGCCAGCAGCTTAGCGCTTATCAAGACAGATACGCAGTATTTT. Its translation is CASSLALIKTDTQYF. The gene calls are TRBV7-2 and TRBJ2-3; D unresolved. Germline-derived CDR1 and CDR2 are SGHTA and FQGNSA. Trimming pared 0 bases from V and 3 bases from J, leaving 10 bases between. The CDR3 has 15 amino acids.

V is TRBV19 and J is TRBJ1-1, with D hard to call. There are 13 residues in the CDR3. Germline V CDR1 and CDR2: LNHDA, SQIVND (reference sequence). The V end lost 7 bases, the J end lost 0 bases, and 9 bases lay between the germline ends. The CDR3 coding sequence is TGTGCCAGTACAGAAGGGTTGAACACTGAAGCTTTCTTT. This codes for CASTEGLNTEAFF. The full variable domain, completed using reference TRBV19 and TRBJ1-1, is DGGITQSPKYLFRKEGQNVTLSCEQNLNHDAMYWYRQDPGQGLRLIYYSQIVNDFQKGDIAEGYSVSREKKESFPLTVTSAQKNPTAFYLCASTEGLNTEAFFGQGTRLTVV.

As to this clonotype: A read error may produce the germline difference seen at one junction end. V and J are TRBV18 and TRBJ2-3; D perhaps matches TRBD2 (6 bases). This CDR3 spans 16 amino acids. The germline V gene has CDR1 KGHSH and CDR2 LQKENI. As DNA, the CDR3 is TGTGCCAGCTCCCCCGAGACTAGTCTGAGCACAGATGCGCAGTATTTT. Translation gives CASSPETSLSTDAQYF.

This clonotype was counted only a few times. The V call is TRBV7-2, the J call TRBJ1-3; D uncertain. V dropped 5 bases and J dropped 2 bases, with 16 bases sitting between them. This CDR3 comprises 16 residues. Germline V gene sequence: CDR1 SGHTA, CDR2 FQGNSA. The CDR3 DNA reads as TGTGCCAGCAGCCCCATAAGCCGGGCCACTGGAAACACCATATATTTT. This sequence encodes CASSPISRATGNTIYF.

Concerning this clonotype: Relative to the germline gene, one junction end is altered; a read error may explain this. The rearrangement uses TRBV5-1 and TRBJ2-2, with 8 nucleotides matching TRBD1. CDR1 and CDR2 (germline): SGHRS, YFSETQ. The CDR3 covers 16 residues. The CDR3 is CAISLGDRKNTGELFF. Written as DNA, the CDR3 is TGCGCCATCAGCTTGGGGGACAGGAAGAACACCGGGGAGCTGTTTTTT.

The chain uses TRBV27 and TRBJ2-4, with a weak D call TRBD1 (6 bases). The J call may be faulty, since TRBJ2-7 better matches the DNA end. Germline-derived CDR1 and CDR2 are MNHEY and SMNVEV (reference sequence). The CDR3 runs to 13 residues. The CDR3 region has the DNA TGTGCCAGCAGTACAGGGATTTCCAACGAGCAGTACTTC. Protein sequence: CASSTGISNEQYF.

This clonotype occurred a few times. The chain employs TRBV9 and TRBJ1-5; D is undetermined. Germline V CDR1 and CDR2: SGDLS, YYNGEE. The CDR3 has 13 amino acids. Trimming pared 0 bases from V and 6 bases from J, leaving 7 bases between. Here the CDR3 DNA reads TGTGCCAGCAGCGTAGGCTGGGCTCAGCCCCAGCATTTT. Protein product: CASSVGWAQPQHF.

V and J are TRBV5-1 and TRBJ2-3, with a weak D call TRBD1 (6 bases). The CDR3 is 16 amino acids. Between the trimmed V and J ends, which lost 2 bases and 9 bases, there was a span of 22 bases. Looked up from germline, CDR1 is SGHRS and CDR2 is YFSETQ. The CDR3 reads CASSFLLGGQLETQYF. The CDR3 region has the DNA TGCGCCAGCAGCTTCCTACTAGGCGGACAGCTGGAGACGCAGTATTTT. Together with reference TRBV5-1 and TRBJ2-3, the CDR3 gives the full variable domain: KAGVTQTPRYLIKTRGQQVTLSCSPISGHRSVSWYQQTPGQGLQFLFEYFSETQRNKGNFPGRFSGRQFSNSRSEMNVSTLELGDSALYLCASSFLLGGQLETQYFGPGTRLTVL.

Many counts were recorded for this clonotype. The V call is TRBV29-1, the J call TRBJ2-1; no reliable D call. The CDR3 runs 12 residues. V lost 7 bases and J lost 2, with 9 bases in between. Per germline, CDR1 SQVTM and CDR2 ANQGSEA. CDR3 in DNA: TGCAGCGCCAACCGGGCCTACAATGAGCAGTTCTTC. Its translation is CSANRAYNEQFF.

This clonotype was recorded only once. A much larger clone lies one base from this, so it may be a read error. The rearrangement joins TRBV4-3 to TRBJ1-4; no clear D gene. Germline assignment: CDR1 LGHNA and CDR2 YSLEER. This CDR3 region has 15 residues. The CDR3 is CASSQDISSNKKLFF. As DNA, the CDR3 is TGCGCCAGCAGCCAAGATATATCGTCTAATAAAAAACTGTTTTTT.

This clonotype was detected only a few times. CDR3 amino acids: CASSYGPLWEITTNEKLFF. In DNA form, the CDR3 reads TGTGCCAGCAGTTACGGTCCCCTGTGGGAGATTACAACTAATGAAAAACTGTTTTTT. V gene TRBV6-5 combines with J gene TRBJ1-4; D is unresolved. V was cut by 2 bases and J by 0 bases, with 19 bases left in between. Germline values: CDR1 MNHEY, CDR2 SVGAGI. CDR3 size: 19 residues.

The rearrangement links TRBV4-3 to TRBJ1-2; D gene unclear. CDR1 is LGHNA, CDR2 YSLEER, per germline. The CDR3 length is 13 residues. Trimming removed 4 bases at V and 6 bases at J, with 12 bases between. DNA of the CDR3: TGCGCCAGCAGCCCGGAGGTATTTGATGGCTACACCTTC. It codes for CASSPEVFDGYTF.

V and J are TRBV14 and TRBJ2-1, with 10 positions matching TRBD1. Per germline, CDR1 SGHDN and CDR2 FVKESK. This CDR3 spans 15 amino acids. V shed 4 bases and J 7 bases; nucleotides not matched to a gene: 7. Written as DNA, the CDR3 is TGTGCCAGCAGCCCCTTCGGGACAGGGGATAATGAGCAGTTCTTC. As protein: CASSPFGTGDNEQFF.

V gene TRBV7-2 combines with J gene TRBJ1-1; perhaps TRBD1 as D (6 bases). This CDR3 spans 15 amino acids. CDR1 is SGHTA and CDR2 is FQGNSA in the germline V gene. V lost 1 base to trimming and J lost 5 bases, with 14 bases between them. The DNA for the CDR3 is TGTGCCAGCAGCTTAGAGGCAGGGGAGCATACTGAAGCTTTCTTT. Translated, it gives CASSLEAGEHTEAFF. Variable domain in full (rest from reference TRBV7-2 and TRBJ1-1): GAGVSQSPSNKVTEKGKDVELRCDPISGHTALYWYRQSLGQGLEFLIYFQGNSAPDKSGLPSDRFSAERTGGSVSTLTIQRTQQEDSAVYLCASSLEAGEHTEAFFGQGTRLTVV.

V is TRBV6-6 and J is TRBJ2-4, with 7 bases that match TRBD1. This CDR3 has 16 residues. Germline values: CDR1 MNHNY, CDR2 SVGAGI (reference sequence). V was clipped by 6 bases and J by 5 bases; unmatched bases: 13. CDR3 DNA: TGTGCCAGCAGCCCCAGAGGGGGCATTACCCAAAACATTCAGTACTTC. Translation: CASSPRGGITQNIQYF.

This clonotype was observed once. The chain combines TRBV19 with TRBJ1-5, with D possibly matching TRBD1 (5 bases). The CDR3 length is 15 residues. Germline V gene lookup returns CDR1 LNHDA and CDR2 SQIVND (reference sequence). V lost 1 base to trimming and J lost 0 bases, with 7 bases between them. DNA for the CDR3: TGTGCCAGTAGTATAGGGGGGAATAGCAATCAGCCCCAGCATTTT. Protein product: CASSIGGNSNQPQHF.

The genes are TRBV20-1 and TRBJ1-1; TRBD1 is a possible D gene (6 bases). This CDR3 spans 15 amino acids. V was cut by 0 bases and J by 0 bases, with 11 bases left in between. Germline CDR1 and CDR2: DFQATT and SNEGSKA (reference sequence). The CDR3 protein is CSARDPGHLNTEAFF. The CDR3 nucleotides are TGCAGTGCTAGAGACCCGGGACACTTGAACACTGAAGCTTTCTTT.